One and the same sample provided the 15 T cell receptor beta chains below, sequenced in a study of CD8+CD57+ T cells in acquired aplastic anemia. TCR beta VDJ and CDR3 profiles were obtained from a genomic DNA template. TCRdb passed the reads through MiXCR, listing each CDR3 protein once. Among over 150,000 distinct CDR3 sequences listed, roughly half were seen once. The sequenced material came from sorted CD4+, CD8+, or CD8+CD57+ T cells (not recorded which) from PBMCs. Receptors originate from a human donor in good health, serving as a control.

This clonotype was observed many times. The rearrangement uses TRBV4-1 and TRBJ1-1, with D possibly being TRBD1 (5 bases). V gave up 1 base and J gave up 0 bases, with 6 bases separating them. CDR1 is MGHRA, CDR2 YSYEKL, per germline. CDR3 length equals 14 residues. CDR3 amino acids: CASSQGQLNTEAFF. The CDR3 DNA sequence: TGCGCCAGCAGCCAAGGACAGTTGAACACTGAAGCTTTCTTT.

This clonotype was recorded only once. The CDR3 coding sequence is TGCAGTGCTCCCCTACCGGCTAACTATGGCTACACCTTC. Encoded protein: CSAPLPANYGYTF. The chain links TRBV20-1 to TRBJ1-2; D call uncertain. This CDR3 has 13 amino acids. Trimming cost V 5 bases and J 0 bases, with 10 bases left between them. Germline V gene sequence: CDR1 DFQATT, CDR2 SNEGSKA (reference sequence).

Regarding this clonotype: Its ends do not fully match the called genes, so a read error is possible. The chain carries TRBV25-1 and TRBJ1-1, with unresolved D. Germline V gene data show CDR1 as MGHDK and CDR2 as SYGVNS. This CDR3 spans 13 amino acids. For the CDR3, the DNA is TGTGCCACCTCGGGCTTACTGAGCACTGAAGCTTCCTTT. Protein product: CATSGLLSTEASF. The whole variable domain, remainder taken from reference TRBV25-1 and TRBJ1-1, is EADIYQTPRYLVIGTGKKITLECSQTMGHDKMYWYQQDPGMELHLIHYSYGVNSTEKGDLSSESTVSRIRTEHFPLTLESARPSHTSQYLCATSGLLSTEASFGQGTRLTVV.

The gene calls are TRBV15 and TRBJ2-7, with D possibly TRBD2 on 6 matching bases. Germline assignment: CDR1 LNHNV and CDR2 YYDKDF (reference sequence). V shed 0 bases and J shed 6 bases, with 15 bases lying between them. This CDR3 has 15 amino acids. CDR3 bases: TGTGCCACCAGCAGAGATCGTCAGGGAGGCTCCGAGCAGTACTTC. Translating gives CATSRDRQGGSEQYF.

This clonotype came up many times. The chain joins TRBV5-1 to TRBJ1-2; maybe TRBD1 (5 bases). There are 12 residues in the CDR3. V gave up 5 bases and J gave up 4 bases, with 9 bases separating them. CDR1 is SGHRS, CDR2 YFSETQ, per germline. The CDR3 loop is CASSDDSYGYTF. CDR3 sequence (DNA): TGCGCCAGCAGTGATGACAGCTATGGCTACACCTTC.

At least ten counts were recorded for this clonotype. The rearrangement links TRBV2 to TRBJ1-2; a possible D gene is TRBD1 (6 bases). The CDR3 spans 13 residues. Per germline, CDR1 SNHLY and CDR2 FYNNEI. The V gene lost 6 bases and the J gene lost 6 bases, with 14 bases spanning the gap. The CDR3 loop reads CASRKQGSNGYTF. The CDR3 coding sequence is TGTGCCAGCAGGAAACAGGGCTCAAATGGCTACACCTTC.

V and J are TRBV15 and TRBJ1-4, with D hard to call. V was pared by 5 bases and J by 0 bases, with 10 bases between. The CDR3 covers 15 residues. Germline CDR1 reads LNHNV; CDR2 reads YYDKDF (reference sequence). CDR3 DNA: TGTGCCACCAGCGTCAGGCGGACAACTAATGAAAAACTGTTTTTT. Translating it yields CATSVRRTTNEKLFF.

The rearrangement uses TRBV19 and TRBJ2-3; 11 nucleotides align to TRBD2. V gave up 5 bases and J gave up 3 bases; unmatched junction bases: 1. Germline CDR1 LNHDA, CDR2 SQIVND (reference sequence). The CDR3 extends over 14 amino acids. The CDR3 nucleotides read TGTGCCAGTAGTCTAGCGGGGGGTACAGATACGCAGTATTTT. This encodes CASSLAGGTDTQYF.

This chain links TRBV7-6 with TRBJ1-5, with unresolved D. V lost 5 bases to trimming and J lost 0 bases, with 11 bases between them. The CDR3 covers 15 residues. Germline assignment: CDR1 SGHVS and CDR2 FNYEAQ. In nucleotides, the CDR3 is TGTGCCAGCAGCCTAGAGGCCTATAGCAATCAGCCCCAGCATTTT. This gives the protein CASSLEAYSNQPQHF.

The V and J genes are TRBV6-2 or TRBV6-3 and TRBJ1-6; 10 nucleotides agree with TRBD1. The ends lost 5 bases at V and 9 bases at J; junction bases unmatched: 10. The CDR3 has 16 residues. Looked up from germline, CDR1 is MNHEY and CDR2 is SVGEGT. In nucleotides, the CDR3 is TGTGCCAGCAGTGTATCCGGGACAGGGGAAGGTTCACCCCTCCACTTT. Protein: CASSVSGTGEGSPLHF.

The rearrangement links TRBV3-1 to TRBJ2-1, with D possibly TRBD2 on 6 matching bases. V gave up 4 bases and J gave up 2 bases, with 18 bases separating them. Germline CDR1 and CDR2: LGHDT and YNNKEL (reference sequence). The CDR3 covers 17 residues. As DNA, the CDR3 is TGTGCCAGCAGCCCCTGGGCGGGACTCGCAGCCTACAATGAGCAGTTCTTC. It encodes CASSPWAGLAAYNEQFF.

There are many counts of this clonotype. The chain couples TRBV7-2 to TRBJ1-5, with TRBD1 matching 8 bases. V lost 2 bases, J lost 3 bases, and 6 bases stayed unmatched. Germline assignment: CDR1 SGHTA and CDR2 FQGNSA. CDR3 size: 16 residues. CDR3 sequence: CASSLRAGGNNQPQHF. Here the CDR3 DNA reads TGTGCCAGCAGCTTAAGGGCAGGGGGCAACAATCAGCCCCAGCATTTT.

This clonotype was counted at least ten times. This chain links TRBV6-5 with TRBJ1-3, with D possibly being TRBD1 (6 bases). V lost 8 bases and J lost 1, with 18 bases in between. CDR1 MNHEY and CDR2 SVGAGI come from the germline V gene. The CDR3 contains 16 residues. CDR3 nucleotides: TGTGCCAGCGGGGGGCGAGAACGGGGATCTGGAAACACCATATATTTT. Translating it yields CASGGRERGSGNTIYF.

This clonotype has a single count. The chain is built from TRBV9 and TRBJ1-3; the D is unclear. The germline CDR1 and CDR2 sequences are SGDLS and YYNGEE. The CDR3 covers 14 residues. Trimming left V 4 bases short and J 1 base short, with 9 bases between. In DNA, the CDR3 is TGTGCCAGCAGCAAAGATAGATCTGGAAACACCATATATTTT. Translated: CASSKDRSGNTIYF.

This clonotype was seen a few times. The chain joins TRBV20-1 to TRBJ2-1, with D possibly matching TRBD2 (6 bases). CDR1 is DFQATT, CDR2 SNEGSKA, per germline (reference sequence). The V end was cut by 3 bases, the J end by 7 bases, with 28 bases between. The CDR3 loop spans 18 amino acids. The DNA of the CDR3 is TGCAGTGCTAGGCGGGGACCAGCGACGGGGAGGAGTCGGAATGAGCAGTTCTTC. It yields the protein CSARRGPATGRSRNEQFF.